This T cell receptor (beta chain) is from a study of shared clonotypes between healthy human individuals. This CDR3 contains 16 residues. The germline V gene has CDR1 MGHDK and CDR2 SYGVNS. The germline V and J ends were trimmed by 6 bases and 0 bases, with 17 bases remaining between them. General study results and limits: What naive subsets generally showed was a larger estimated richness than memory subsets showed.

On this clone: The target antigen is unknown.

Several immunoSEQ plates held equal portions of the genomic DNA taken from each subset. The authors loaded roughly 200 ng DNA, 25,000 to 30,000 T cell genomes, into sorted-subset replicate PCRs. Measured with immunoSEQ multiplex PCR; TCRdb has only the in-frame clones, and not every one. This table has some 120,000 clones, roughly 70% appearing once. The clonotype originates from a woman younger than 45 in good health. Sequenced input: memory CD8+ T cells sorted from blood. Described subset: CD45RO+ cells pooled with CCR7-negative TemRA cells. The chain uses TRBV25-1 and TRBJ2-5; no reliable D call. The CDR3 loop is CASSIPSRGNQETQYF. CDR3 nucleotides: TGTGCCAGCAGCATTCCCTCCCGTGGCAACCAAGAGACCCAGTACTTC.